Here is one TCR beta chain with its context. This sample was taken from a study of blood T cell repertoires in COVID-19. In the study overall: The United States, Italy and Spain supplied acute and convalescent COVID-19 samples. The analysed material was cDNA or gDNA that came from T cells, B-cell-depleted T cells, or PBMCs.

The CDR3 contains 14 residues. With 5 bases clipped from V and 5 bases from J, the junction kept 3 bases outside the gene matches. CDR1 is LNHDA, CDR2 SQIVND, per germline (reference sequence). TCRdb keeps only in-frame clones here, not all; method: immunoSEQ multiplex PCR. The repertoire has 120,000 to 150,000 clones, around 89% of them found once; the top ten carry approximately 1.3%. Those who participated ranged in age from 18 to 89 years and resided in 20 to 30 US areas. What was sequenced was PBMCs or T cells enriched from blood (not recorded which). The clonotype was recovered from a woman in her twenties or thirties with acute COVID-19. This chain connects TRBV19 to TRBJ1-6; 7 positions agree with TRBD1. CDR3 sequence: CASSLTGNNSPLHF. The CDR3 DNA sequence: TGTGCCAGTAGTTTGACAGGGAATAATTCACCCCTCCACTTT.